Included here is one T cell receptor beta chain sequence, with context. Its cognate antigen has yet to be identified. Per-base quality was not reported, and no clone a single base away is much larger than it. These data come from a study of graft-versus-host responses after intestinal transplantation (dated by TCRdb to the early 2020s). For the wider study: The transplants that recipients received were multivisceral, liver-intestinal, or isolated intestinal. Every recipient was given anti-thymocyte globulin induction, followed by around three years of maintenance tacrolimus and steroids. Graft-versus-host and host-versus-graft alloreactive T cell clones were tracked in the graft, circulation and bone marrow after intestinal transplantation using bulk TCR-beta CDR3 sequencing. To identify alloreactive clones, pre-transplant mixed lymphocyte reaction products were sequenced and compared with unstimulated pre-transplant donor and recipient T cells. The cohort enrolled 20 to 30 intestinal transplant recipients including one retransplant, and a few patients lacking pretransplant specimens were excluded. Donor T cell macrochimerism was defined as a peak of at least 4% donor T cells among recipient peripheral blood mononuclear cells. Rather than being sequenced by the commercial service, samples from a few later patients were sequenced in-house on an Illumina MiSeq and processed with MiXCR.

The method was the immunoSEQ multiplex PCR assay. For most patients, genomic DNA was isolated with the Qiagen DNeasy Blood and Tissue Kit and sent frozen to Adaptive Biotechnologies for TCR sequencing. For most patients, genomic DNA was subjected to high-throughput TCR-beta CDR3 sequencing by Adaptive Biotechnologies. As for the original processing: Adaptive's ImmunoSEQ software supplied the TCR sequencing data for 18 patients, while MiXCR and VDJtools were used to process a few other patients. To correct CD4 versus CD8 sorting errors, any sequence found in both subsets at a frequency ratio below 5:1 was removed. CDR3 nucleotide sequences shared between donor and recipient were removed because the origin of such sequences could not be assigned. To count as alloreactive, a clone needed at least 2-fold expansion over unstimulated cells and a minimum CFSE-low frequency of 0.002% (template counts) or 0.001% (read counts). Clones detected in sequenced pre-transplant spleen, lymph node, or MLR CFSE-low populations of the donor or recipient were defined as mappable. Cumulative frequency of alloreactive clones was calculated as a percentage of all sequences weighted by copy number. TCRdb took over this immuneACCESS table, retaining in-frame rearrangements with V and J assigned. Such tables are incomplete; in checked studies, under half of the missing clones stem from an unresolved V gene, and the remainder is unexplained. V and J calls and clone size are given by that table; D and trimming were obtained from the DNA. Recorded for this sample are 90,000 to 150,000 clones; roughly 95% of them occurred a single time. The top ten hold 3.3% of the sample.

What the work shows at the level of the full study, not this receptor alone: In patients with donor T cell macrochimerism, the allografts had high GvH to HvG T cell clonal ratios. Early after transplant, peak levels of circulating GvH clones were found to be associated with declines in HvG clones. The conclusions were limited by the relatively low number and heterogeneity of the intestinal transplant patients. GvH clones turned up in recipient bone marrow, with some appearing earlier in ileal mucosa or blood, a pattern consistent with an intestinal mucosal origin.

The meaning of the sample's time point label: cells obtained before transplantation from donor or recipient. CD3+CD4+ and CD3+CD8+ populations were FACS-sorted from unstimulated pre-transplant donor and recipient cells taken from spleen or lymph nodes. Its CDR3 holds 18 amino acids, cysteine through phenylalanine. Just the 54-base CDR3 DNA is kept, in frame starting at base 1. Germline trimming amounts to 2 bases on V and 1 base on J, with 10 as the count of junction bases outside the gene matches. CDR1 SGHRS and CDR2 YFSETQ are derived from the germline V gene. The rearranged chain carries TRBV5-1 and TRBJ2-3, with 10 bases matching TRBD2. The TCR sequence derives from a human donor who received an intestinal transplant. Sequences were derived from unstimulated CD8+ T cells sorted from spleen or lymph node cells, sampled before intestinal transplant. The nucleotides are TGCGCCAGCAGCTTCGGGACAATAGCGGGGGGAGGCACAGATACGCAGTATTTT. Translation gives CASSFGTIAGGGTDTQYF. Joined to the reference TRBV5-1 and TRBJ2-3 proteins, this CDR3 gives the full variable domain: KAGVTQTPRYLIKTRGQQVTLSCSPISGHRSVSWYQQTPGQGLQFLFEYFSETQRNKGNFPGRFSGRQFSNSRSEMNVSTLELGDSALYLCASSFGTIAGGGTDTQYFGPGTRLTVL.